The sequence of this T cell receptor beta chain was determined in a study of beta chain features in type 1 diabetes. Overall study: Over all samples combined, some 110 million sorted cells were examined.

Every isolated RNA sample was fully reverse transcribed, so sequencing captured expressed TCRB transcripts. Repertoires were generated with immunoSEQ multiplex PCR, while TCRdb's copy carries only in-frame clones and drops some. The sample includes under 850,000 clones, roughly 12% of them seen just once. Notes on this clone: The antigen is not known.

Study conclusions and caveats: The naive, central memory and Treg TCRB repertoires showed an apparent similarity that was greater among patients than among healthy donors. Whether TCRB rearrangement is influenced by HLA type went unresolved here. A moderate, significant TCRB CDR3 shortening appeared in type 1 diabetes across four CD4+ subsets.

Only one heparinised blood draw was taken per donor, and its volume averaged around 120 mL. Material for sequencing was naive CD4+ T cells from blood. The clonotype was recovered from a man aged 18-30 years with type 1 diabetes.

The CDR3 loop is CAWTIRDGDFGEQFF. In nucleotides, the CDR3 is TGTGCCTGGACCATCCGGGACGGAGATTTTGGAGAGCAGTTCTTC. The chain couples TRBV30 to TRBJ2-1, with D tentatively TRBD1 or TRBD2 (5 bases each). The CDR3 consists of 15 residues. In germline, CDR1 is GTSNPN, CDR2 SVGIG (reference sequence). V shed 4 bases and J shed 10 bases, with 23 bases lying between them. The complete variable domain, with remaining parts taken from reference TRBV30 and TRBJ2-1, reads SQTIHQWPATLVQPVGSPLSLECTVEGTSNPNLYWYRQAAGRGLQLLFYSVGIGQISSEVPQNLSASRPQDRQFILSSKKLLLSDSGFYLCAWTIRDGDFGEQFFGPGTRLTVL.